Listed here are 9 T cell receptor beta chains from one sample, sequenced in a study of blood T cell repertoires in COVID-19. TCRdb keeps only in-frame clones here, not all; method: immunoSEQ multiplex PCR. Of roughly 13,000 clones listed, about 91% were seen once; the top ten hold 5% to 6.5%. The sequencing input was peripheral blood. These TCRs come from a human donor in a cohort sampled during active COVID-19.

The gene calls are TRBV28 and TRBJ1-4, with D perhaps matching TRBD1 (6 bases). This CDR3 is 14 amino acids long. Germline V CDR1 and CDR2: MDHEN, SYDVKM. V was clipped by 3 bases and J by 8 bases, with 13 bases between them. The CDR3 bases are TGTGCCAGCAGTTTTGTAGGGGGATGGGAAAAACTGTTTTTT. Its protein is CASSFVGGWEKLFF.

This clone was picked up one time. The CDR3 bases are TGTGCCAGCAGCGACTTAAGGTGGACTAGCACAGATACGCAGTATTTT. This gives the protein CASSDLRWTSTDTQYF. The chain recombines TRBV7-9 with TRBJ2-3; TRBD2 is a possible D gene (5 bases). CDR3 length equals 16 residues. V was trimmed by 5 bases and J by 0 bases, leaving 15 bases between them. In germline, CDR1 is SEHNR, CDR2 FQNEAQ (reference sequence).

The chain couples TRBV11-2 to TRBJ1-1; tentative D call: TRBD1 (5 bases). Trimming shortened V by 3 bases and J by 5 bases, and 16 bases separated the two germline ends. Looked up from germline, CDR1 is SGHAT and CDR2 is FQNNGV. CDR3 length: 15 amino acids. The CDR3 loop is CASSFGGAGFTEAFF. The CDR3 coding sequence is TGTGCCAGCAGCTTCGGAGGGGCTGGGTTTACTGAAGCTTTCTTT.

This rearrangement joins TRBV3-1 (or the pseudogene TRBV3-2) to TRBJ2-3; no clear D gene. CDR1 LGHDT and CDR2 YNNKEL come from the germline V gene (reference sequence). The ends were cut back, 1 base at V and 2 bases at J, with 10 bases in the middle. The CDR3 has 15 residues. CDR3 amino acids: CASSQGIWATDTQYF. The CDR3 DNA follows: TGTGCCAGCAGCCAAGGGATTTGGGCCACAGATACGCAGTATTTT.

The genes are TRBV4-1 and TRBJ1-5; D is ambiguous. Germline V gene lookup returns CDR1 MGHRA and CDR2 YSYEKL. The CDR3 extends over 15 amino acids. With 2 bases removed from V and 3 bases from J, the gap between germline ends came to 11 bases. DNA of the CDR3: TGCGCCAGCAGCCAAATCGGGGTCTCCAATCAGCCCCAGCATTTT. Residues: CASSQIGVSNQPQHF.

By share, this clone counts as medium-sized. The chain employs TRBV19 and TRBJ2-7; 10 bases agree with TRBD2. The V gene's germline CDR1 is LNHDA and CDR2 SQIVND (reference sequence). The trim removed 3 bases at V and 3 bases at J, leaving 5 bases unmatched. This CDR3 has 15 amino acids. DNA for the CDR3: TGTGCCAGTAGTATCGGACTAGCGGTACGCTACGAGCAGTACTTC. It translates to CASSIGLAVRYEQYF. Combining the CDR3 with reference TRBV19 and TRBJ2-7 gives the whole variable domain DGGITQSPKYLFRKEGQNVTLSCEQNLNHDAMYWYRQDPGQGLRLIYYSQIVNDFQKGDIAEGYSVSREKKESFPLTVTSAQKNPTAFYLCASSIGLAVRYEQYFGPGTRLTVT.

The chain recombines TRBV9 with TRBJ2-1; 11 bases line up with TRBD2. Germline V gives CDR1 SGDLS, CDR2 YYNGEE. V dropped 4 bases and J dropped 3; count of bases not matched to a gene: 6. The CDR3 runs 16 residues. The CDR3 DNA reads TGTGCCAGCAGCCGAACCGGGACTAGCGGCTACAATGAGCAGTTCTTC. It translates to CASSRTGTSGYNEQFF.

The chain combines TRBV7-9 with TRBJ2-7; 13 bases map to TRBD2. Trimming at V came to 5 bases and at J to 3 bases, leaving 13 bases not matched to a gene. Per germline, CDR1 SEHNR and CDR2 FQNEAQ (reference sequence). The CDR3 length is 18 residues. CDR3 DNA: TGTGCCAGCAGCCCGAGGGCGCCGGGACTAGCGGGGAACTACGAGCAGTACTTC. Residues: CASSPRAPGLAGNYEQYF.

The chain employs TRBV20-1 and TRBJ2-7; 9 bases are shared with TRBD1. Germline values: CDR1 DFQATT, CDR2 SNEGSKA (reference sequence). Trimming took 3 bases from V and 2 from J; bases not matched to a gene: 8. The CDR3 totals 15 residues. The CDR3 region is CSASVEGTGPYEQYF. In DNA, the CDR3 is TGCAGTGCTAGTGTCGAAGGGACAGGGCCCTACGAGCAGTACTTC.